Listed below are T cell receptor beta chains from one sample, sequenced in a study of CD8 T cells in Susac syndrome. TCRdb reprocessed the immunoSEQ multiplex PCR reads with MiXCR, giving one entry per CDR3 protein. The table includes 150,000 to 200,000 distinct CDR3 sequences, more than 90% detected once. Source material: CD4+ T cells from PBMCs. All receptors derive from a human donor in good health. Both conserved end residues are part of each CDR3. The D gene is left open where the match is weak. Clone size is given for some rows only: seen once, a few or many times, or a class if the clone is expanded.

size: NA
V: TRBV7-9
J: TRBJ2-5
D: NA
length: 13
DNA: TGTGCCAGCAGCCCCCTGGTTGGAGAGACCCAGTACTTC
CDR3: CASSPLVGETQYF

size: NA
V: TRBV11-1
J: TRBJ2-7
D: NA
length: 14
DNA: TGTGCCAGCAGCTCCACGACAGGGAGGCACGAGCAGTACTTC
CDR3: CASSSTTGRHEQYF

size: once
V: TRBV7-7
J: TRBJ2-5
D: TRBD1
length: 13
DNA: TGTGCTAGCAGCCGGACAGGGGGAGAGACCCAGTACTTC
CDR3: CASSRTGGETQYF

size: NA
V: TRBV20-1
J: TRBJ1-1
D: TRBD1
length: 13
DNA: TGCAGTGCTGCTACGGGACAGGGCCCTGAAGCTTTCTTT
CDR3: CSAATGQGPEAFF

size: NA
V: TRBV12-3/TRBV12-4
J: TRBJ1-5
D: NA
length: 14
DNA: TGTGCCAGCAGTTTCCGGGGGATATCTCAGCCCCAGCATTTT
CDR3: CASSFRGISQPQHF

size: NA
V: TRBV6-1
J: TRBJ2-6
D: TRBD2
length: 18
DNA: TGTGCCAGCAGCCCGGCCCGGGGGGTAGGATCTGGGGCCAACGTCCTGACTTTC
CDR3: CASSPARGVGSGANVLTF

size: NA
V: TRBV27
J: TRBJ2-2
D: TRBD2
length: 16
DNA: TGTGCCAGCCGGCGGAGCGGGGGGCCGGGGACCGGGGAGCTGTTTTTT
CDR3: CASRRSGGPGTGELFF

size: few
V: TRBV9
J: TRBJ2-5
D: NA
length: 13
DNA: TGTGCCAGCAGCACCAGGGGGGGAGAGACCCAGTACTTC
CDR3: CASSTRGGETQYF

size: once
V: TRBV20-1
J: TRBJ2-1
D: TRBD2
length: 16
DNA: TGCAGTGCTAGAGCCCTTACTAGCGGGTCCTACAATGAGCAGTTCTTC
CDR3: CSARALTSGSYNEQFF

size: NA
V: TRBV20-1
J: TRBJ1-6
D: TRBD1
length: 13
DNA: TGCAGTGCTAGAGAGACAGGGGAACGTTCCCTCCACTTT
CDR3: CSARETGERSLHF

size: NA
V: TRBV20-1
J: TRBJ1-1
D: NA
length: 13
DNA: TGCAGTGCTAGAGCATCCGGGGCCCCTGAAGCTTTCTTT
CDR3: CSARASGAPEAFF

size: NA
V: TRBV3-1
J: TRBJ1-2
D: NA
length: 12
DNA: TGTGCCAGCAGCCAAGTCCCCTATGGCTACACCTTC
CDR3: CASSQVPYGYTF

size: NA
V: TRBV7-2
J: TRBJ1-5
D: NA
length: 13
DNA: TGTGCCAGCAGCTTAGGGGGGAGGGAACCCCAGCATTTT
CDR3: CASSLGGREPQHF

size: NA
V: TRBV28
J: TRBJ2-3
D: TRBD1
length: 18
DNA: TGTGCCAGCAGATCCTTCCGGGACAGGGGGAATCTTGCAGATACGCAGTATTTT
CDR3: CASRSFRDRGNLADTQYF

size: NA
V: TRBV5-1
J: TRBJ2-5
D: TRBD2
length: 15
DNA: TGCGCCAGCAGCTTGGCCGGAGCGGGGTCAGAGACCCAGTACTTC
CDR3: CASSLAGAGSETQYF

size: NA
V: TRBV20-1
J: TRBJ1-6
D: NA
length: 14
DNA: TGCAGTGCTATCCAGACCCAGCGCAATTCACCCCTCCACTTT
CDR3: CSAIQTQRNSPLHF

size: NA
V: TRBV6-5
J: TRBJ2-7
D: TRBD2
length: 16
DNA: TGTGCCAGCAGTTACTCACCGACGGCTAGCGGCTACGAGCAGTACTTC
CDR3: CASSYSPTASGYEQYF

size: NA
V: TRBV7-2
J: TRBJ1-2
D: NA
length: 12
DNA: TGTGCCAGCAGCCCCCCCTGGCATGGCTACACCTTC
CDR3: CASSPPWHGYTF

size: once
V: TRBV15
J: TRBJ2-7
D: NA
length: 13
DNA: TGTGCCACCAGCAGGGACATCCATTACGAGCAGTACTTC
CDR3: CATSRDIHYEQYF

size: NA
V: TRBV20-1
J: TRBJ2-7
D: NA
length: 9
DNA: TGCAGTGCTAGAGGGAGTTGGTACTTC
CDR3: CSARGSWYF

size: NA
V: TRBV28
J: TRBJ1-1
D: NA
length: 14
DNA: TGTGCCAGCAGCTCCGGACAGATTCACACTGAAGCTTTCTTT
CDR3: CASSSGQIHTEAFF

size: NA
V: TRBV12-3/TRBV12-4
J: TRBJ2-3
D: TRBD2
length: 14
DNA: TGTGCCAGCAGTCGACTAGCGGGGCCAGATACGCAGTATTTT
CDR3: CASSRLAGPDTQYF

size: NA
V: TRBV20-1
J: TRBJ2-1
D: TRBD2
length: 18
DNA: TGCAGTGCAAGCTTCCCGGGACTAGCGGGGACCGTACGCGATGAGCAGTTCTTC
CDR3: CSASFPGLAGTVRDEQFF

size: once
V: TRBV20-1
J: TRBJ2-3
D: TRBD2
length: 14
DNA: TGCAGTGCTAGCTTAGCGGGGTCCGGAGATACGCAGTATTTT
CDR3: CSASLAGSGDTQYF

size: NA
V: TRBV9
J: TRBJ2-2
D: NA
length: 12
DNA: TGTGCCAGCAGCGTAGTCGCCGGGGAGCTGTTTTTT
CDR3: CASSVVAGELFF

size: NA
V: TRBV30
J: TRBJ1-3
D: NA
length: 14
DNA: TGTGCCTGGAGTGTACCCAACTCTGGAAACACCATATATTTT
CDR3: CAWSVPNSGNTIYF

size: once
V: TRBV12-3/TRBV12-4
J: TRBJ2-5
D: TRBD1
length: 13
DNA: TGTGCCAGCAGTTGGGACAGGGGTTTGCCCCAGTACTTC
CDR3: CASSWDRGLPQYF

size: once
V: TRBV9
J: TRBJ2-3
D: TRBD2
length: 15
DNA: TGTGCCAGCAGCGTCCTAGCGGATATTACAGATACGCAGTATTTT
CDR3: CASSVLADITDTQYF

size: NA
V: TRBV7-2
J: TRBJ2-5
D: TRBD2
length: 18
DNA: TGTGCCAGCAGCTCCACCCCCCGCAGAGCGGGGGGATTTGAGACCCAGTACTTC
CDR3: CASSSTPRRAGGFETQYF

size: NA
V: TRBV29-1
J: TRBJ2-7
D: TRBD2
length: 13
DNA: TGCAGCGCTTCGGGACTAGCCTACTACGAGCAGTACTTC
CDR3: CSASGLAYYEQYF

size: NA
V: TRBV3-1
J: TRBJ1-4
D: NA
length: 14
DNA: TGTGCCAGCAGCCTAAACGGGGTTAATGAAAAACTGTTTTTT
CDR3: CASSLNGVNEKLFF

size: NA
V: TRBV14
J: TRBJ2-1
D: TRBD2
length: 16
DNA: TGTGCCAGCAGCCAAGGCGGGGGGGCTTTAGGAAATGAGCAGTTCTTC
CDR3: CASSQGGGALGNEQFF

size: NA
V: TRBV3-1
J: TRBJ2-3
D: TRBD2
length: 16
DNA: TGTGCCAGCAGCCAAGTTACTAGCGACCTCACAGATACGCAGTATTTT
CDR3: CASSQVTSDLTDTQYF

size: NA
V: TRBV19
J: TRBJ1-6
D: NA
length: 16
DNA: TGTGCCAGTAGTATGCAGGGGTCAGGATCGGATTCACCCCTCCACTTT
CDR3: CASSMQGSGSDSPLHF

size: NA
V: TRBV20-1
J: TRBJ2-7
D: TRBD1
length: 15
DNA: TGCAGTGCCAGGCCTGGGACAGCCCTTACCTACGAGCAGTACTTC
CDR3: CSARPGTALTYEQYF

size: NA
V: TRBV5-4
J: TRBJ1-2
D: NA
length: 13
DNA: TGTGCCAGCAGCTTGGAGGGCCCCTATGGCTACACCTTC
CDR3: CASSLEGPYGYTF

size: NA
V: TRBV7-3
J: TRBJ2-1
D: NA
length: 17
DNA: TGTGCCAGCAGCTTAACGTGGAATAGCGAGGGGAACAATGAGCAGTTCTTC
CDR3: CASSLTWNSEGNNEQFF

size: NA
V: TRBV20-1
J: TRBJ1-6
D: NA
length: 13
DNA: TGCAGTGCGATCGACTCCCAAGGGTCACCCCTCCACTTT
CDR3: CSAIDSQGSPLHF

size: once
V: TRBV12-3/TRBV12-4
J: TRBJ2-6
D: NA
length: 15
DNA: TGTGCCAGCAGTACATCAGGGGCTGGGGCCAACGTCCTGACTTTC
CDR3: CASSTSGAGANVLTF

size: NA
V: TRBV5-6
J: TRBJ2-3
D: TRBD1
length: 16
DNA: TGTGCCAGCAGCCAGGACAGGTCTGTCGGCACAGATACGCAGTATTTT
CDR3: CASSQDRSVGTDTQYF

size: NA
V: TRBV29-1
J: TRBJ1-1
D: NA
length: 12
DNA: TGCAGCGTGCGGGCCCCTCGGACTGAAGCTTTCTTT
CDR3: CSVRAPRTEAFF

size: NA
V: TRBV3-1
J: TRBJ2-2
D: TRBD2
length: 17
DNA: TGTGCCAGCAGCCAAGTGCTAGCGGGGGGGAACACCGGGGAGCTGTTTTTT
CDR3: CASSQVLAGGNTGELFF

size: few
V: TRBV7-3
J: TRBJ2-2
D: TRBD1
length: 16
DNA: TGTGCCAGCAGCTTACAGGGACAGGGGTTCGCCGGGGAGCTGTTTTTT
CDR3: CASSLQGQGFAGELFF

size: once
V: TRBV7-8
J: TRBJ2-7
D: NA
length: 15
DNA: TGTGCCAGCAGCTTAGCTCCTCAGACCACCTACGAGCAGTACTTC
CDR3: CASSLAPQTTYEQYF

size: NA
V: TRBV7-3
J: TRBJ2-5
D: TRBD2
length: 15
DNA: TGTGCCAGCAGCCCCAGCGGGGGGGCCGTTGAGACCCAGTACTTC
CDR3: CASSPSGGAVETQYF

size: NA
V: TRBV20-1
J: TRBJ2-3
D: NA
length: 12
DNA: TGCAGTGCTAGCCCCACTTACGATACGCAGTATTTT
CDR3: CSASPTYDTQYF

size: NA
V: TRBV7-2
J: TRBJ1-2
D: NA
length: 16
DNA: TGTGCCAGCAGCTTAGAAGCGGGTCGGCCAAACTATGGCTACACCTTC
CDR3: CASSLEAGRPNYGYTF

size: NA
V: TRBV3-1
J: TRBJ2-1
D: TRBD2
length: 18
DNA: TGTGCCAGCAGCCAAGATCGTAGCGGGGGCCATACCTACAATGAGCAGTTCTTC
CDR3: CASSQDRSGGHTYNEQFF

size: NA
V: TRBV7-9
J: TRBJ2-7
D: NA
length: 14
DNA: TGTGCCAGCAGCCACCGCCGCGGATCGGGCGAGCAGTACTTC
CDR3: CASSHRRGSGEQYF

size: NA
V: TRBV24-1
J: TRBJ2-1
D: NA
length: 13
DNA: TGTGCCACCAGTGATAGCCCCGGGATCGGGCAGTTCTTC
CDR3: CATSDSPGIGQFF

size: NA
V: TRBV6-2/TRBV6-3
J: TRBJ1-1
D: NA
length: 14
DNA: TGTGCCAGCAGTTACGCGTTCTTGAACACTGAAGCTTTCTTT
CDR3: CASSYAFLNTEAFF

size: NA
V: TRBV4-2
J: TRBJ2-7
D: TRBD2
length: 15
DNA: TGTGCCAGCAGCCAAGTGGAGGGGACTACGGGGGAGCAGTACTTC
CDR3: CASSQVEGTTGEQYF

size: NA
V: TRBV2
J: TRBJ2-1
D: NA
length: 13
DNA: TGTGCCAGCAGTGGCCGCCTAGCGAATGAGCAGTTCTTC
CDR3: CASSGRLANEQFF

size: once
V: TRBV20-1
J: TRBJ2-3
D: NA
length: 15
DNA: TGCAGTGCTAGAGATCGGCGGGGTAGCACAGATACGCAGTATTTT
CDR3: CSARDRRGSTDTQYF

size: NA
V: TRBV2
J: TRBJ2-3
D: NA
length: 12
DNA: TGTGCCACGGGACCCCAGATGGATACGCAGTATTTT
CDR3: CATGPQMDTQYF